This entry lists 20 T cell receptor beta chains sequenced from one sample in a study of CD4+ T cells in melanoma. Profiled with immunoSEQ multiplex PCR; TCRdb holds only in-frame clones, not every one. The sample records some 13,000 clones, just over 70% being singletons. Sequences were obtained from cells from a culture (not recorded whether cultured in vitro). Source of these receptors: a human donor with melanoma.

This clone has just one count. CDR3 DNA: TGCAGTGCCCTTTCGCCTGTTGAGCAGTACTTC. This encodes CSALSPVEQYF. The chain is built from TRBV20-1 and TRBJ2-7; D remains unclear. The CDR3 has 11 amino acids. The V end lost 6 bases, the J end lost 7 bases, and 13 bases lay between the germline ends. Per the germline V gene, CDR1 is DFQATT and CDR2 is SNEGSKA (reference sequence).

This clone has only one observation. This chain joins TRBV6-1 and TRBJ1-1; TRBD1 matches 7 bases. The germline CDR1 and CDR2 sequences are MNHNS and SASEGT. The CDR3 extends over 13 amino acids. Trimming removed 6 bases from V and 3 bases from J; junction bases left unmatched: 4. CDR3 region: CASRRQGYTEAFF. CDR3 bases: TGTGCCAGCAGGAGACAGGGTTACACTGAAGCTTTCTTT.

This chain links TRBV7-9 with TRBJ2-5; TRBD1 might be the D (5 bases). From germline, CDR1 is SEHNR and CDR2 FQNEAQ (reference sequence). Trimming removed 5 bases at V and 3 bases at J, with 13 bases between. The CDR3 sequence is 14 residues long. CDR3 residues: CASSRQPYKETQYF. Here the CDR3 DNA reads TGTGCCAGCAGCCGACAGCCCTATAAAGAGACCCAGTACTTC.

The chain links TRBV6-1 to TRBJ1-2; 10 bases are a match to TRBD1. Trimming at V came to 4 bases and at J to 7 bases, leaving 6 bases not matched to a gene. The CDR3 is made up of 14 amino acids. In germline, CDR1 is MNHNS, CDR2 SASEGT. The CDR3 loop is CASSGQGALGGYTF. The CDR3 coding sequence is TGTGCCAGCAGTGGACAGGGGGCGTTGGGTGGCTACACCTTC.

The J gene is TRBJ2-3, the V gene TRBV18; 9 bases match TRBD1. Germline V lookup: CDR1 KGHSH, CDR2 LQKENI. V shed 2 bases, J shed 0 bases, and the junction held 9 bases outside the gene matches. The CDR3 runs 18 residues. The CDR3 region is CASSPGRLGTGSTDTQYF. CDR3 in DNA: TGTGCCAGCTCACCAGGACGTCTTGGGACAGGGAGCACAGATACGCAGTATTTT.

The rearrangement links TRBV30 to TRBJ2-1; unclear D gene. The V gene's germline CDR1 is GTSNPN and CDR2 SVGIG (reference sequence). V lost 2 bases and J lost 6, with 14 bases in between. The CDR3 runs 14 residues. As DNA, the CDR3 is TGTGCCTGGAGTCTGGGGTCATTCGGCAATGAGCAGTTCTTC. Translated, it gives CAWSLGSFGNEQFF.

The chain carries TRBV18 and TRBJ1-2, with 11 positions matching TRBD1. The CDR3 loop spans 13 amino acids. The V and J ends lost 3 bases and 8 bases, in that order; junction bases with no gene match: 2. CDR1 and CDR2 from the germline V gene are KGHSH and LQKENI. The CDR3 sequence is CASSPGQGEGYTF. Written as DNA, the CDR3 is TGTGCCAGCTCACCGGGACAGGGGGAAGGCTACACCTTC.

The genes are TRBV9 and TRBJ1-2; 10 nucleotides agree with TRBD1. The length of the CDR3 is 16 residues. V dropped 1 base and J dropped 8; count of bases not matched to a gene: 11. The germline V gene encodes CDR1 SGDLS and CDR2 YYNGEE. CDR3 loop: CASSVSDRGRQGGYTF. In DNA, the CDR3 is TGTGCCAGCAGCGTATCAGACAGGGGGCGCCAAGGGGGCTACACCTTC. The full variable domain, its missing parts supplied by reference TRBV9 and TRBJ1-2, is DSGVTQTPKHLITATGQRVTLRCSPRSGDLSVYWYQQSLDQGLQFLIQYYNGEERAKGNILERFSAQQFPDLHSELNLSSLELGDSALYFCASSVSDRGRQGGYTFGSGTRLTVV.

V usage is TRBV11-3 and J usage is TRBJ2-1; TRBD2 matches 9 bases. Germline loops: CDR1 SGHNT, CDR2 YENEEA. The CDR3 has 15 amino acids. J lost 5 bases, V lost 4 bases, and 6 bases had no gene match. CDR3 DNA sequence: TGTGCCAGCAGCTCCGCGGGGGGGCCCCACAATGAGCAGTTCTTC. Amino acid sequence: CASSSAGGPHNEQFF.

The rearrangement joins TRBV5-1 to TRBJ1-6; D is ambiguous. The germline V gene has CDR1 SGHRS and CDR2 YFSETQ. The ends were cut back, 0 bases at V and 8 bases at J, with 12 bases in the middle. The CDR3 is 15 residues long. The CDR3 region has the DNA TGCGCCAGCAGCTTGGGGGGAGGACCGGATTCACCCCTCCACTTT. Translated, it gives CASSLGGGPDSPLHF.

The chain recombines TRBV6-6 with TRBJ1-1, with unresolved D. Germline V gene lookup returns CDR1 MNHNY and CDR2 SVGAGI (reference sequence). The germline V and J ends were trimmed by 5 bases and 2 bases, with 9 bases remaining between them. This CDR3 contains 13 residues. The CDR3 DNA sequence: TGTGCCAGCAGTCTTACAGATAACACTGAAGCTTTCTTT. Translation gives CASSLTDNTEAFF.

The table lists this clone with a few counts. Here the CDR3 reads CASSLDRGGVNEQFF. CDR3 nucleotide sequence: TGCGCCAGCAGCTTGGACCGGGGAGGAGTCAATGAGCAGTTCTTC. The chain employs TRBV5-1 and TRBJ2-1; tentatively, D is TRBD2 (6 bases). Trimming cost V 0 bases and J 6 bases, with 13 bases left between them. The CDR3 runs to 15 residues. Per germline, CDR1 SGHRS and CDR2 YFSETQ.

The CDR3 coding sequence is TGCGCCAGCAGCTTGAATGGGCCAGATCAGCAAGCTTTCTTT. Its protein is CASSLNGPDQQAFF. The gene calls are TRBV5-1 and TRBJ1-1, with D unclear. CDR3 length: 14 residues. The germline V and J ends were trimmed by 1 base and 9 bases, with 16 bases remaining between them. Germline V gene sequence: CDR1 SGHRS, CDR2 YFSETQ. Full variable domain (outside the CDR3, taken from reference TRBV5-1 and TRBJ1-1): KAGVTQTPRYLIKTRGQQVTLSCSPISGHRSVSWYQQTPGQGLQFLFEYFSETQRNKGNFPGRFSGRQFSNSRSEMNVSTLELGDSALYLCASSLNGPDQQAFFGQGTRLTVV.

Of note for this clone: Other DNA sequences from this sample encode an identical CDR3 as well. The V gene is TRBV6-5, the J gene TRBJ1-1; no clear D gene. Germline assignment: CDR1 MNHEY and CDR2 SVGAGI. Trimming removed 1 base at V and 0 bases at J, with 9 bases between. CDR3 length: 15 amino acids. CDR3 sequence: CASSYYGRVNTEAFF. CDR3 coding DNA: TGTGCCAGCAGTTACTATGGGCGGGTGAACACTGAAGCTTTCTTT.

This clone showed up just a few times. The chain couples TRBV19 to TRBJ1-3, with D unclear. This CDR3 has 14 amino acids. Germline CDR1 is LNHDA and CDR2 is SQIVND (reference sequence). The V gene lost 5 bases and the J gene lost 4 bases, with 12 bases spanning the gap. The CDR3 sequence is CASSPVGAGNTIYF. CDR3 nucleotides: TGTGCCAGTAGTCCCGTCGGTGCCGGAAACACCATATATTTT.

V and J are TRBV5-3 and TRBJ1-6; D might be TRBD1 (5 bases). TRBV5-3 carries the ORF label, with uncertain function. The CDR3 covers 16 residues. Trimming cost V 4 bases and J 8 bases, with 19 bases left between them. The CDR3 coding sequence is TGTGCCAGAAGCATCCCCGGCAGGGTTGTATATTCACCCCTCCACTTT. Translation gives CARSIPGRVVYSPLHF.

V gene TRBV5-5 combines with J gene TRBJ2-5; TRBD1 matches at 8 bases. Germline values: CDR1 SGHKS, CDR2 YYEKEE (reference sequence). The CDR3 spans 13 residues. Trimming removed 4 bases from V and 4 bases from J; junction bases left unmatched: 3. The CDR3 region is CASSPTGGETQYF. CDR3 bases: TGTGCCAGCAGCCCAACAGGGGGAGAGACCCAGTACTTC. The whole variable domain, filled in from reference TRBV5-5 and TRBJ2-5, reads DAGVTQSPTHLIKTRGQQVTLRCSPISGHKSVSWYQQVLGQGPQFIFQYYEKEERGRGNFPDRFSARQFPNYSSELNVNALLLGDSALYLCASSPTGGETQYFGPGTRLLVL.

The chain uses TRBV2 and TRBJ1-2; D is perhaps TRBD1 (6 bases). CDR1 and CDR2 (germline): SNHLY, FYNNEI. Between the trimmed V and J ends, which lost 5 bases and 3 bases, there was a span of 10 bases. The CDR3 is made up of 13 amino acids. CDR3 nucleotide sequence: TGTGCCAGCAGTAAAAGACAGGACTATGGCTACACCTTC. Its translation: CASSKRQDYGYTF.

The chain couples TRBV5-5 to TRBJ1-2; 9 positions match TRBD1. V shed 5 bases, J shed 3 bases, and the junction held 8 bases outside the gene matches. Germline CDR1 and CDR2: SGHKS and YYEKEE (reference sequence). The CDR3 has 15 amino acids. The CDR3 region is CASSRVGQGHYGYTF. CDR3 DNA: TGTGCCAGCAGTCGCGTAGGACAGGGGCACTATGGCTACACCTTC.

In this sample, this clone turned up once. The gene calls are TRBV18 and TRBJ2-3, with D possibly matching TRBD2 (6 bases). Trimming removed 2 bases at V and 5 bases at J, with 14 bases between. This CDR3 is 15 amino acids long. Germline-derived CDR1 and CDR2 are KGHSH and LQKENI. This CDR3 reads CASSPVGGAEDTQYF. DNA of the CDR3: TGTGCCAGCTCACCAGTCGGGGGAGCGGAAGATACGCAGTATTTT.